This TCR beta chain was identified during a study of T cell responses to AZD1222 COVID-19 vaccine. Whole-study context: Combined were second doses at about 4 or about 12 weeks.

In the case of this clone: The antigen remains unidentified.

Study-level points and caveats: Dominant CD4 TCR responses targeted spike regions 160-218 and 743-854. Clonal diversity was possibly underestimated, and white British individuals and females predominated among donors. A reported finding is that nearly half of spike-specific TCRs target unmutated variant regions.

Only in-frame clones appear in the TCRdb table, and some are missing; sequencing was by immunoSEQ multiplex PCR. The sample lists roughly 150,000 clones, just over 90% occurring once. This sequence was found in an adult in good health. The material sequenced was peripheral blood, taken on day 0 of AZD1222 vaccination.

The CDR3 DNA reads TGTGCCAGCAGCTTAGGAGTGGGTTACGAGCAGTACTTC. Translating it yields CASSLGVGYEQYF. The V and J genes are TRBV13 and TRBJ2-7, with D unresolved. The germline V gene encodes CDR1 PRHDT and CDR2 FYEKMQ (reference sequence). There are 13 residues in the CDR3. V was trimmed by 0 bases and J by 4 bases, leaving 7 bases between them.